The 4 T cell receptor beta chains reported below all come from one sample, sequenced in a study of blood T cell repertoires in COVID-19. TCRdb's table, derived via immunoSEQ multiplex PCR, lists solely in-frame clones and lacks some. The repertoire holds roughly 380,000 clones, with roughly nine tenths as singletons. Source material: peripheral blood. The receptors here all came from a woman aged 60-75 years with COVID-19, enrolled during active disease.

J is TRBJ2-1 and V is TRBV7-2; 9 nucleotides match TRBD1. V lost 6 bases to trimming and J lost 8 bases; unmatched junction nucleotides: 14. Germline V gives CDR1 SGHTA, CDR2 FQGNSA. CDR3 length: 16 amino acids. In DNA form, the CDR3 reads TGTGCCAGCAGATATACCGGGACAGGGTTGGCCGATGAGCAGTTCTTC. Protein: CASRYTGTGLADEQFF.

V and J are TRBV10-3 and TRBJ1-5; 9 positions match TRBD1. The V and J ends lost 4 bases and 5 bases, in that order; junction bases with no gene match: 6. The CDR3 loop spans 15 amino acids. Germline loops: CDR1 ENHRY, CDR2 SYGVKD. The CDR3 loop reads CAISGGQGPDQPQHF. The CDR3 DNA reads as TGTGCCATCAGTGGTGGACAGGGGCCAGATCAGCCCCAGCATTTT.

This clone was recorded once. The chain has TRBV11-2 and TRBJ2-5; possibly TRBD2 for D (7 bases). The CDR3 consists of 16 residues. CDR1 and CDR2 (germline): SGHAT, FQNNGV. Trimming cost V 1 base and J 4 bases, with 16 bases left between them. CDR3 in DNA: TGTGCCAGCAGCTTAGTAGGCGGGGGCAGAGGAGAGACCCAGTACTTC. It specifies CASSLVGGGRGETQYF.

This chain uses TRBV19 with TRBJ1-1; 10 bases match TRBD1. The CDR3 spans 15 residues. Germline V gives CDR1 LNHDA, CDR2 SQIVND (reference sequence). J lost 2 bases, V lost 8 bases, and 8 bases had no gene match. CDR3 region: CASVGTGAINTEAFF. The DNA for the CDR3 is TGTGCCAGTGTTGGGACAGGGGCGATAAACACTGAAGCTTTCTTT. Together with reference TRBV19 and TRBJ1-1, the CDR3 gives the full variable domain: DGGITQSPKYLFRKEGQNVTLSCEQNLNHDAMYWYRQDPGQGLRLIYYSQIVNDFQKGDIAEGYSVSREKKESFPLTVTSAQKNPTAFYLCASVGTGAINTEAFFGQGTRLTVV.